A single sample gave rise to the 10 T cell receptor beta chains below, sequenced in a study of CD8+ T cells in alopecia areata (dated by TCRdb to the late 2010s). This sample's time point label indicates: about 25 weeks on oral tofacitinib. The treatment or condition label on this specimen signifies: oral pan-JAK inhibitor, 5-10 mg twice daily. Receptors were amplified or captured by the immunoSEQ multiplex PCR assay. RNA was extracted from all samples and reverse transcribed into cDNA as template for TCR sequencing. In TCRdb, the immuneACCESS table is reduced to in-frame sequences with V and J assigned. These tables do not hold every clone; where another copy was compared, an unresolved V gene accounts for under half, and the others remain unexplained. This sample comprises some 80,000 clones, 66% of them detected only once. The ten largest clones capture 20% to 25% of the sample. Sequencing was performed on CD8+ T cells sorted from blood, taken at week 24, from a patient treated with tofacitinib. These TCRs come from a human donor with alopecia areata.

The chain has TRBV4-3 and TRBJ2-2; 11 bases align to TRBD2. This CDR3 region has 17 residues. V was clipped by 1 base and J by 3 bases; unmatched bases: 4. CDR1 is LGHNA, CDR2 YSLEER, per germline. CDR3 nucleotide sequence: TGCGCCAGCAGCCAAGGGGGACTAGCGGAGTACACCGGGGAGCTGTTTTTT. Its translation: CASSQGGLAEYTGELFF.

V and J are TRBV5-1 and TRBJ2-5; TRBD2 matches 8 bases. The J segment lost 5 bases and the V segment lost 1 base, leaving 7 bases of the junction unmatched. The CDR3 extends over 15 amino acids. The germline V gene has CDR1 SGHRS and CDR2 YFSETQ. CDR3 coding DNA: TGCGCCAGCAGCTTGCTCGCGGGGGGAACGGAGACCCAGTACTTC. Its protein product is CASSLLAGGTETQYF.

This clone was counted once. The chain combines TRBV6-6 with TRBJ2-7; D not certain. Deletions cut 6 bases from V and 6 bases from J, with 12 bases between. There are 12 residues in the CDR3. Germline V gives CDR1 MNHNY, CDR2 SVGAGI (reference sequence). The CDR3 protein is CASSPQTSEQYF. CDR3 nucleotides: TGTGCCAGCAGCCCACAGACGAGCGAGCAGTACTTC.

This clone came up once. This sequence joins TRBV7-9 and TRBJ2-5, with D perhaps matching TRBD1 or TRBD2 (6 bases each). Deletions cut 7 bases from V and 2 bases from J, with 14 bases between. The CDR3 is 14 amino acids. Per the germline V gene, CDR1 is SEHNR and CDR2 is FQNEAQ (reference sequence). CDR3 sequence (DNA): TGTGCCAGCACCCTAGGAGGGGGACAAGAGACCCAGTACTTC. Translating gives CASTLGGGQETQYF.

The chain links TRBV9 to TRBJ2-1; the match to TRBD2 covers 14 bases. The CDR3 loop spans 17 amino acids. J lost 0 bases, V lost 2 bases, and 1 base had no gene match. Germline values: CDR1 SGDLS, CDR2 YYNGEE. DNA for the CDR3: TGTGCCAGCAGCGTGGGGACTAGCGGGGGCTCCTACAATGAGCAGTTCTTC. This translates into CASSVGTSGGSYNEQFF.

CDR3 protein: CASSRTSVSSYEQYF. The CDR3 DNA reads TGTGCCAGCAGCCGGACTAGCGTGAGCTCCTACGAGCAGTACTTC. The V gene is TRBV7-2, the J gene TRBJ2-7, with 9 bases identical to TRBD2. Germline CDR1 is SGHTA and CDR2 is FQGNSA. CDR3 length: 15 amino acids. Trimming removed 5 bases from V and 0 bases from J; junction bases left unmatched: 5.

The chain combines TRBV4-2 with TRBJ2-5; a possible D gene is TRBD2 (6 bases). V dropped 0 bases and J dropped 1 base, with 15 bases sitting between them. CDR1 LGHNA and CDR2 YNFKEQ come from the germline V gene. This CDR3 comprises 17 residues. CDR3 amino acids: CASSQDPLAGSQETQYF. In DNA form, the CDR3 reads TGTGCCAGCAGCCAAGATCCGTTGGCGGGGAGCCAAGAGACCCAGTACTTC.

The chain is built from TRBV28 and TRBJ2-7; D remains ambiguous. V was clipped by 4 bases and J by 5 bases, with 3 bases between them. The CDR3 is 10 amino acids. Germline V CDR1 and CDR2: MDHEN, SYDVKM. CDR3 residues: CASSSDEQYF. Written as DNA, the CDR3 is TGTGCCAGCAGTTCCGACGAGCAGTACTTC.

The gene calls are TRBV2 and TRBJ2-7; D call uncertain. CDR1 and CDR2 (germline): SNHLY, FYNNEI. The CDR3 totals 14 residues. V gave up 0 bases and J gave up 3 bases, with 9 bases separating them. The chain's CDR3 is CASSEAKDYYEQYF. CDR3 nucleotides: TGTGCCAGCAGTGAAGCCAAGGATTACTACGAGCAGTACTTC.

This chain connects TRBV4-1 to TRBJ2-3; D is ambiguous. The CDR3 length is 14 residues. Looked up from germline, CDR1 is MGHRA and CDR2 is YSYEKL. Between the trimmed V and J ends, which lost 4 bases and 5 bases, there was a span of 13 bases. The CDR3 reads CASSPQGPGDTQYF. The CDR3 coding sequence is TGCGCCAGCAGCCCGCAAGGCCCAGGAGATACGCAGTATTTT.